This TCR beta chain was sequenced during a study of Graves' ophthalmopathy and Graves' hyperthyroidism. Overall study context: Over 18 months of follow-up, stable hyperthyroidism required that no ophthalmopathy appear.

Note on this clonotype: A much larger clonotype is one base distant, so this may be a read error. Without the conserved terminal phenylalanine or tryptophan, this CDR3 likely stems from a read error.

Hyperthyroidism patients, all newly diagnosed, had under 2 months' duration and ages of 18 to 65. The germline V gene encodes CDR1 MNHNS and CDR2 SASEGT. This CDR3 region has 14 residues. With V trimmed by 7 bases and J by 4 bases, 9 bases remained unmatched. Researchers took RNA transcripts and amplified TCR beta CDR3 regions from them. HTBI-primed first-round RT-PCR preceded second-round multiplex PCR. TCRdb re-called the multiplex PCR reads with MiXCR, one entry per CDR3 protein. The data hold a few hundred thousand distinct CDR3 sequences, with under 45% observed a single time. Sequenced material: peripheral blood or thyroid tissue (not recorded which). V is TRBV6-1 and J is TRBJ1-2; TRBD1 agrees at 7 bases. The receptor was isolated from an adult man with Graves' hyperthyroidism. The CDR3 DNA is TGTGCCAGCAACCCGGGACAGCAGTTCTATGGCTACACCCTC. It codes for CASNPGQQFYGYTL.